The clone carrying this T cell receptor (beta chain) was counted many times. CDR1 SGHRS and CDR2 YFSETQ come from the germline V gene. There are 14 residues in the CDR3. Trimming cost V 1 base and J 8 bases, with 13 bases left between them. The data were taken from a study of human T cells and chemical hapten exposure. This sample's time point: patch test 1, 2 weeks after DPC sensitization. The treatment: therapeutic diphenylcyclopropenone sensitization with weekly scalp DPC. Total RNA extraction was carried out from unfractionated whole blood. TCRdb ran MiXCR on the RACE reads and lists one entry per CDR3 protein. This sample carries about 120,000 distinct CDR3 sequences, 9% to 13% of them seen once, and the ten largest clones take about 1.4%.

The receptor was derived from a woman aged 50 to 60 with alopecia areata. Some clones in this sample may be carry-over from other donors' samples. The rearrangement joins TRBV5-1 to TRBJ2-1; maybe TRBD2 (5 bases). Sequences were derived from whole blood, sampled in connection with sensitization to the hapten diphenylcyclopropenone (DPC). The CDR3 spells CASSLQPSRDEQFF. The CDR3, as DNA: TGCGCCAGCAGCTTGCAGCCTTCGAGGGATGAGCAGTTCTTC.